The 19 T cell receptor beta chains given below trace back to one sample, sequenced in a study of T cells in Graves' hyperthyroidism and ophthalmopathy. Amplification of TCR beta CDR3 regions was performed using RNA transcripts as template. In the first-round RT-PCR of the TCR CDR3, the HTBI primer set was used. TCRdb reanalysed the multiplex PCR reads using MiXCR and keeps one entry per CDR3 protein. Among more than 500,000 distinct CDR3 sequences, about 16% were seen once, and the ten largest hold less than 4.5%. The material sequenced was blood. Every receptor here comes from a woman aged 30 to 39 with Graves' hyperthyroidism.

The chain carries TRBV18 and TRBJ2-2; no clear D gene. The CDR3 totals 14 residues. Germline V gene sequence: CDR1 KGHSH, CDR2 LQKENI. Trimming shortened V by 6 bases and J by 6 bases, and 14 bases separated the two germline ends. The CDR3 loop reads CASSPPTDAGELFF. The CDR3, as DNA: TGTGCCAGCTCCCCCCCCACAGATGCCGGGGAGCTGTTTTTT.

This clonotype appeared many times. The chain employs TRBV2 and TRBJ2-7, with D possibly matching TRBD2 (6 bases). V was shortened by 3 bases and J by 8 bases, with 20 bases between the two germline ends. The CDR3 contains 15 residues. Germline V gene data show CDR1 as SNHLY and CDR2 as FYNNEI. The CDR3 here is CASSEGPSAPQKQYF. The DNA of the CDR3 is TGTGCCAGCAGTGAGGGACCTAGCGCCCCCCAAAAGCAGTACTTC.

The table lists this clonotype with many counts. The chain recombines TRBV13 with TRBJ1-1; TRBD1 aligns across 7 bases. The V gene's germline CDR1 is PRHDT and CDR2 FYEKMQ (reference sequence). The V gene end was trimmed by 4 bases and the J gene end by 0 bases; junction bases not matched to a gene: 11. CDR3 length: 17 residues. The CDR3 loop reads CASSYPRGKGLNTEAFF. The CDR3 bases are TGTGCCAGCAGCTACCCCAGGGGGAAGGGGCTGAACACTGAAGCTTTCTTT. Looking up the rest from reference TRBV13 and TRBJ1-1 gives the full variable domain: AAGVIQSPRHLIKEKRETATLKCYPIPRHDTVYWYQQGPGQDPQFLISFYEKMQSDKGSIPDRFSAQQFSDYHSELNMSSLELGDSALYFCASSYPRGKGLNTEAFFGQGTRLTVV.

This clonotype was observed a handful of times. The CDR3 here is CASRGIEEQFF. CDR3 nucleotides: TGTGCCAGCCGGGGGATTGAGGAGCAGTTCTTC. The chain couples TRBV6-1 to TRBJ2-1, with D perhaps matching TRBD2 (6 bases). Germline V gene data show CDR1 as MNHNS and CDR2 as SASEGT. The CDR3 extends over 11 amino acids. Trimming took off 8 bases at V and 10 bases at J, with 12 bases between the two ends.

The chain combines TRBV6-1 with TRBJ1-2, with TRBD1 identical over 7 bases. The germline V gene has CDR1 MNHNS and CDR2 SASEGT. V trimming: 5 bases; J trimming: 6 bases; junction bases outside the gene matches: 15. CDR3 size: 16 residues. The CDR3 region has the DNA TGTGCCAGCAGTTCCCCATCGACGGGACAGAGCAATGGCTACACCTTC. It encodes CASSSPSTGQSNGYTF.

This clonotype was counted ten times or more. This CDR3 is CASSYGGQSSDNQPQHF. The CDR3 DNA reads TGTGCCAGCAGTTACGGGGGACAGTCCAGCGACAATCAGCCCCAGCATTTT. This chain uses TRBV6-5 with TRBJ1-5; the match to TRBD1 covers 7 bases. The germline gives CDR1 MNHEY, CDR2 SVGAGI. After removal of 2 bases from V and 3 bases from J, the junction contained 10 bases not matched to a gene. CDR3 size: 17 residues.

With respect to this clonotype: One base away lies a much larger clone, so this may be a sequencing read error. As the CDR3 is not closed by the conserved phenylalanine or tryptophan, this likely results from a read error. This rearrangement joins TRBV20-1 to TRBJ2-7; possible D gene TRBD1, 6 bases. This CDR3 has 13 amino acids. The germline V and J ends were trimmed by 5 bases and 3 bases, with 14 bases remaining between them. CDR1 DFQATT and CDR2 SNEGSKA come from the germline V gene (reference sequence). CDR3 sequence reads: CSAVTGQIYEQYL. CDR3 bases: TGCAGTGCTGTAACGGGACAAATCTACGAGCAGTACCTC.

Comment on this clonotype: Given a much more abundant clone one base away, this may be a read error. This chain joins TRBV30 and TRBJ2-1; D tentatively reads TRBD1 or TRBD2 (5 bases each). The CDR3 extends over 15 amino acids. Germline-derived CDR1 and CDR2 are GTSNPN and SVGIG (reference sequence). V was cut by 0 bases and J by 0 bases, with 9 bases left in between. Written as DNA, the CDR3 is TGTGCCTGGAGTGTCGGGACCCCCTCCTACAATGAGCAGTTCTTC. This codes for CAWSVGTPSYNEQFF.

The table lists this clonotype with many counts. The chain links TRBV28 to TRBJ2-2, with 7 bases fitting TRBD2. J gave up 4 bases and V 2 bases, and 7 bases lay outside the gene matches. The CDR3 runs 16 residues. Germline V gives CDR1 MDHEN, CDR2 SYDVKM. The CDR3 sequence: CASSLMREYGTGELFF. The CDR3 coding sequence is TGTGCCAGCAGTTTAATGCGGGAGTATGGCACCGGGGAGCTGTTTTTT.

The V call is TRBV11-2, the J call TRBJ2-7, with TRBD2 matching 9 bases. The trim removed 2 bases at V and 4 bases at J, leaving 9 bases unmatched. Germline V lookup: CDR1 SGHAT, CDR2 FQNNGV. This CDR3 comprises 16 residues. CDR3 protein: CASSLTASGTRYEQYF. The CDR3 DNA reads as TGTGCCAGCAGCTTAACGGCTAGCGGGACTCGGTACGAGCAGTACTTC.

The CDR3 DNA is TGCAGTGCTAGAGACAGACAGGGAGATTACTACGAGCAGTACTTC. It specifies CSARDRQGDYYEQYF. The chain employs TRBV20-1 and TRBJ2-7, with 7 bases that match TRBD1. This CDR3 comprises 15 residues. Looked up from germline, CDR1 is DFQATT and CDR2 is SNEGSKA (reference sequence). The V and J ends lost 0 bases and 3 bases, in that order; junction bases with no gene match: 8.

This clonotype appeared a few times. The V gene is TRBV9, the J gene TRBJ2-6, with TRBD1 as a possible D gene (7 bases). V was clipped by 3 bases and J by 2 bases, with 9 bases between them. This CDR3 has 15 amino acids. Germline CDR1 reads SGDLS; CDR2 reads YYNGEE. The CDR3 spells CASSGRGPGANVLTF. The CDR3 DNA reads as TGTGCCAGCAGCGGGAGGGGGCCTGGGGCCAACGTCCTGACTTTC.

This clonotype occurred a few times. Germline and junction disagree at one end, which may indicate a read error. V is TRBV10-1 and J is TRBJ2-5; D is uncertain. The germline V gene has CDR1 WNHNN and CDR2 SYGVQD (reference sequence). The CDR3 is made up of 14 amino acids. The chain's CDR3 is CAGSEGNLVGTQYF. The CDR3 nucleotides are TGCGCCGGCAGTGAAGGGAATTTGGTCGGGACCCAGTACTTC.

This clonotype was found many times. The chain combines TRBV28 with TRBJ1-1, with a weak D call TRBD1 (5 bases). Trimming took off 9 bases at V and 4 bases at J, with 12 bases between the two ends. Looked up from germline, CDR1 is MDHEN and CDR2 is SYDVKM. The CDR3 runs to 12 residues. The CDR3 region is CASTGSLTEAFF. The CDR3 coding sequence is TGTGCCAGTACAGGCTCCCTCACTGAAGCTTTCTTT.

The chain links TRBV20-1 to TRBJ2-7; 7 bases are a match to TRBD1. V lost 4 bases to trimming and J lost 5 bases; unmatched junction nucleotides: 14. CDR3 length equals 15 residues. Germline V gives CDR1 DFQATT, CDR2 SNEGSKA (reference sequence). This CDR3 reads CSATPSTGTDDEQYF. DNA for the CDR3: TGCAGTGCTACCCCCTCGACAGGGACGGACGACGAGCAGTACTTC.

In this sample, this clonotype turned up many times. J is TRBJ1-4 and V is TRBV12-3 or TRBV12-4, with D possibly matching TRBD1 (5 bases). The CDR3 contains 14 residues. V was clipped by 4 bases and J by 8 bases, with 14 bases between them. The CDR3 sequence is CASSSNTGGEKLFF. The CDR3 DNA follows: TGTGCCAGCAGTTCGAATACAGGAGGAGAAAAACTGTTTTTT.

There are many counts of this clonotype. This chain uses TRBV28 with TRBJ2-7; tentatively, D is TRBD1 or TRBD2 (5 bases each). The CDR3 sequence is 14 residues long. Between the trimmed V and J ends, which lost 5 bases and 0 bases, there was a span of 11 bases. Germline V gene lookup returns CDR1 MDHEN and CDR2 SYDVKM. CDR3 protein: CASSAGASSYEQYF. The CDR3 DNA sequence: TGTGCCAGCAGTGCCGGGGCTTCCTCCTACGAGCAGTACTTC.

This clonotype was counted ten times or more. The chain is built from TRBV5-1 and TRBJ2-6; 7 bases align to TRBD1. Germline values: CDR1 SGHRS, CDR2 YFSETQ. With 4 bases clipped from V and 0 bases from J, the junction kept 4 bases outside the gene matches. The CDR3 is 16 residues long. CDR3 DNA: TGCGCCAGCAGCCGGGACAGCAGCTCTGGGGCCAACGTCCTGACTTTC. This translates into CASSRDSSSGANVLTF.

This clonotype has at least ten counts. J is TRBJ2-7 and V is TRBV6-1; 9 nucleotides match TRBD1. After removal of 5 bases from V and 7 bases from J, the junction contained 9 bases not matched to a gene. The CDR3 sequence is 14 residues long. Germline CDR1 MNHNS, CDR2 SASEGT. The CDR3 coding sequence is TGTGCCAGCAGTAAAATACAGGGGGCAGGAGAGCAGTACTTC. Translation: CASSKIQGAGEQYF.